A selection of T cell receptor beta chains follows, all from one sample in a study of blood T cell repertoires in COVID-19. The table came from immunoSEQ multiplex PCR; TCRdb's copy has only in-frame clones and leaves some out. The sample shows about 50,000 clones, more than 70% of them seen only once. What was sequenced was peripheral blood. The receptors stem from a woman aged 55-70 years with acute or convalescent COVID-19. CDR3s include the opening cysteine and the closing phenylalanine or tryptophan. The D gene is left open where the match is weak.

j_gene | d_gene | v_gene | CDR3aa
TRBJ1-1 | . | TRBV12-3/TRBV12-4 | CASSLRNTEAFF
TRBJ1-1 | TRBD1 | TRBV9 | CASSVFTGTANTEAFF
TRBJ1-6 | . | TRBV7-9 | CASSLEFRGSPLHF
TRBJ2-2 | . | TRBV4-1 | CASSHTGGNTGELFF
TRBJ2-3 | . | TRBV28 | CASSISGTLDTQYF
TRBJ2-1 | TRBD2 | TRBV11-2 | CASSPPQDGRSSYNEQFF
TRBJ2-7 | . | TRBV6-5 | CASSYSIEDEQYF
TRBJ1-2 | . | TRBV6-1 | CASSENRTPTQGYTF
TRBJ1-1 | . | TRBV3-1/TRBV3-2 | CASSQEAGTTEAFF
TRBJ1-2 | . | TRBV14 | CASSQGTVYGYTF
TRBJ1-6 | . | TRBV6-5 | CASKGGTINSPLHF
TRBJ1-1 | TRBD1 | TRBV19 | CASSTHSTGESTEAFF
TRBJ2-3 | TRBD2 | TRBV9 | CASSVATGGRDTQYF
TRBJ2-7 | TRBD1 | TRBV19 | CASSDRHEQYF
TRBJ2-2 | TRBD1 | TRBV25-1 | CASSPMAGQGATGELFF
TRBJ2-4 | TRBD2 | TRBV30 | CAWSVQAGVNIQYF
TRBJ2-3 | . | TRBV7-9 | CASSEQTSLRPTDTQYF
TRBJ2-1 | TRBD2 | TRBV9 | CASSVGAGGHGNEQFF
TRBJ1-1 | . | TRBV24-1 | CATVAGENTEAFF
TRBJ2-1 | TRBD2 | TRBV5-3 | CARRGREGGDEQFF
TRBJ1-2 | TRBD1 | TRBV6-1 | CASSERGTGGAFGYTF
TRBJ2-1 | TRBD2 | TRBV19 | CASSAGLAGGWEQFF
TRBJ2-3 | TRBD2 | TRBV11-2 | CASSPAGAVADTQYF
TRBJ2-5 | TRBD2 | TRBV2 | CASSVSGGETQYF
TRBJ2-3 | . | TRBV19 | CASSITGYGTDTQYF
TRBJ1-2 | TRBD1 | TRBV5-1 | CASSVGTVYGYTF
TRBJ2-5 | TRBD2 | TRBV7-2 | CASSLATSGSKETQYF
TRBJ2-2 | . | TRBV19 | CASTQGGTGELFF
TRBJ2-7 | . | TRBV6-6 | CASSYSPGVSEQYF
TRBJ2-7 | TRBD2 | TRBV25-1 | CASSKLAGVYEQYF
TRBJ1-1 | TRBD1 | TRBV12-3/TRBV12-4 | CASSSTGGEVAFF
TRBJ2-1 | . | TRBV7-8 | CASSGQSYNEQFF
TRBJ2-1 | TRBD2 | TRBV11-2 | CASSARTSPTSEQFF
TRBJ2-7 | . | TRBV24-1 | CATSDFAQGTCPWQYF
TRBJ2-7 | TRBD2 | TRBV11-2 | CASSLASWETSGSSYEQYF
TRBJ1-1 | . | TRBV3-1/TRBV3-2 | CASSQGTENTEAFF
TRBJ1-1 | TRBD1 | TRBV27 | CASSLGQGVMNTEAFF
TRBJ2-3 | . | TRBV6-6 | CASSYSRGGTDTQYF
TRBJ1-1 | . | TRBV10-3 | CAITKSTARPTEAFF
TRBJ2-1 | TRBD2 | TRBV20-1 | CSASGRGEQFF
TRBJ1-2 | . | TRBV21-1 | CASSFSSKQLVNYGYTF
TRBJ2-1 | TRBD2 | TRBV19 | CASSGRLAGGPEFF
TRBJ2-3 | TRBD2 | TRBV5-6 | CASSLSGTGTTDTQYF
TRBJ1-2 | TRBD1 | TRBV5-4 | CASSPEDRVGYGYTF
TRBJ1-1 | . | TRBV7-8 | CASSRSRSPLNTEAFF
TRBJ1-2 | TRBD1 | TRBV4-2 | CASSQTTGNYGYTF
TRBJ1-1 | TRBD1 | TRBV6-6 | CASIGQGAEAFF